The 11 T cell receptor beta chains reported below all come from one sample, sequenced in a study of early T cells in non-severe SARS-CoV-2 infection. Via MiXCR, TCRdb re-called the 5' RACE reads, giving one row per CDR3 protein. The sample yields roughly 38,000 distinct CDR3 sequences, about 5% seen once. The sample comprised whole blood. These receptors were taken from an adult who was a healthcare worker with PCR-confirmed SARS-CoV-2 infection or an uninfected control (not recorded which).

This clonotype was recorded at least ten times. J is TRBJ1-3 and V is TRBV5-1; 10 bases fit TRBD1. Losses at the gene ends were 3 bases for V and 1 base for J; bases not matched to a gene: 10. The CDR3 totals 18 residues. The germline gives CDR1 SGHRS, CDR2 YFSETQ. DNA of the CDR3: TGCGCCAGCAGCTCGATACCGCGGGGACAGGGGTCTGGAAACACCATATATTTT. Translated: CASSSIPRGQGSGNTIYF.

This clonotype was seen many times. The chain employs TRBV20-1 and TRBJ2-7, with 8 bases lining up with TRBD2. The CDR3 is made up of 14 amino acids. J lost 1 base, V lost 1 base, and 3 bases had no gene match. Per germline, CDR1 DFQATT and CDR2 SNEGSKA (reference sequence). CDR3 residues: CSARVVAGSYEQYF. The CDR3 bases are TGCAGTGCTAGAGTGGTAGCGGGATCCTACGAGCAGTACTTC.

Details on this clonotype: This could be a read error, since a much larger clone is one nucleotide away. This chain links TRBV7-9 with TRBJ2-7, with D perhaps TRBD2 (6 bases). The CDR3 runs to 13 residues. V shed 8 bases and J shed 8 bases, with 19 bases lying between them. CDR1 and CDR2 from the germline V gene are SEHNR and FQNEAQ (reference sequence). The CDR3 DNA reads TGTGCCAGCGGCCGAGCCGGAGGGACCAAGCAGTACTTC. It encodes CASGRAGGTKQYF.

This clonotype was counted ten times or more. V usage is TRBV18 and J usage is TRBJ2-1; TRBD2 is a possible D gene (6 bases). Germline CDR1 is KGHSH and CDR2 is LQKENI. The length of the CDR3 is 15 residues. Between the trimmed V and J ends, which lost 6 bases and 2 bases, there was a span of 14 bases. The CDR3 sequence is CASSYNPGAYNEQFF. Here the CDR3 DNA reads TGTGCCAGCTCCTACAATCCGGGGGCCTACAATGAGCAGTTCTTC.

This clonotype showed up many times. The CDR3 protein is CSAPTGSNYGYTF. The CDR3 nucleotides are TGCAGTGCTCCGACAGGGAGTAACTATGGCTACACCTTC. This chain uses TRBV20-1 with TRBJ1-2, with TRBD1 matching 7 bases. The ends lost 5 bases at V and 1 base at J; junction bases unmatched: 4. The CDR3 is 13 amino acids. In germline, CDR1 is DFQATT, CDR2 SNEGSKA (reference sequence).

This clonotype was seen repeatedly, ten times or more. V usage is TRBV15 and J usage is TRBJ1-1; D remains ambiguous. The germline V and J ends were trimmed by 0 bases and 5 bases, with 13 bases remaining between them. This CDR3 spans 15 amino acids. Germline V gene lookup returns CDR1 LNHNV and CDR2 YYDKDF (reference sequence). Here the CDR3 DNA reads TGTGCCACCAGCAGAGATCGGACCCCGGCTACTGAAGCTTTCTTT. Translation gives CATSRDRTPATEAFF.

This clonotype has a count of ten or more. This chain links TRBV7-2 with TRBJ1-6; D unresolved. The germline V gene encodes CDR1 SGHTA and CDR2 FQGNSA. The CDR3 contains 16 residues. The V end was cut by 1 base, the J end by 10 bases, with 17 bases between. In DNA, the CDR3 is TGTGCCAGCAGCTTAGTGCGCCCCTCCTTGGACTCACCCCTCCACTTT. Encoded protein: CASSLVRPSLDSPLHF.

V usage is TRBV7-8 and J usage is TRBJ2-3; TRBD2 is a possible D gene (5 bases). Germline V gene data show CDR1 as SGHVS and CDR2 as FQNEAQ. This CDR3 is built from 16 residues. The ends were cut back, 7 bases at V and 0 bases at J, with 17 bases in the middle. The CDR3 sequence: CASIPDGRVSTDTQYF. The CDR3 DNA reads TGTGCCAGCATCCCAGACGGGCGGGTGAGCACAGATACGCAGTATTTT.

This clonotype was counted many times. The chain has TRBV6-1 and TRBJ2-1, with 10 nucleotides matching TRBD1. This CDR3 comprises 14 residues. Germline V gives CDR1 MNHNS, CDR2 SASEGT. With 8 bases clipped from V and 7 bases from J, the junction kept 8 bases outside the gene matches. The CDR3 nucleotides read TGTGCCAGCGGGACAGGGGCGGGAGTAAATGAGCAGTTCTTC. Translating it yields CASGTGAGVNEQFF.

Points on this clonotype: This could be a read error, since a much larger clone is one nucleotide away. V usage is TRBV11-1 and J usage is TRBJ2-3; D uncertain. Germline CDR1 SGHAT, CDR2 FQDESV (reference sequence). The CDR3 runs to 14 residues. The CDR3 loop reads CASSWSRRSDMQYF. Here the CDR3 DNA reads TGTGCCAGCAGCTGGTCTCGAAGGTCAGATATGCAGTATTTT.

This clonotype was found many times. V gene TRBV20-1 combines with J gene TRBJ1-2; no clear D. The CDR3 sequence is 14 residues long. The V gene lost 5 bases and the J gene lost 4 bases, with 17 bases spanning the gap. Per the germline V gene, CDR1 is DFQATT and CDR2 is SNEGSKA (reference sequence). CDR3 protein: CSAAAGSGAYGYTF. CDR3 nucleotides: TGCAGTGCTGCCGCGGGGTCAGGCGCCTATGGCTACACCTTC.